The clone carrying this TCR beta chain was observed a handful of times. Its antigen remains unidentified. The source of the sample is a study of T-cell memory formation after mild COVID-19. After 5'RACE with constant-segment primers, TCR alpha and TCR beta cDNA libraries carrying sample barcodes and UMIs were obtained. MiXCR was run by TCRdb on the 5' RACE reads, yielding one entry per CDR3 protein. Among about 120,000 distinct CDR3 sequences listed, roughly 15% were seen once. General study points: There were some responding clones in pre-infection memory, which suggested that cross-reactive memory had joined.

Trimming left V 0 bases short and J 1 base short, with 21 bases between. The CDR3 spans 19 residues. From germline, CDR1 is SGHRS and CDR2 YFSETQ. This clonotype originated in an adult woman who had mild COVID-19 (a few samples of this study predate the infection). Cell type and time point are not known. The chain combines TRBV5-1 with TRBJ2-3; possible D gene TRBD1, 6 bases. Sequenced material: PBMCs or a T cell subset sorted from them (not recorded which). DNA of the CDR3: TGCGCCAGCAGCTTGGCCGGGACAAACTTAATCCCTCGCACAGATACGCAGTATTTT. It translates to CASSLAGTNLIPRTDTQYF. Full variable domain (remainder filled in from reference TRBV5-1 and TRBJ2-3): KAGVTQTPRYLIKTRGQQVTLSCSPISGHRSVSWYQQTPGQGLQFLFEYFSETQRNKGNFPGRFSGRQFSNSRSEMNVSTLELGDSALYLCASSLAGTNLIPRTDTQYFGPGTRLTVL.